This T cell receptor beta chain appears in the sequencing data of a study of T cells after posttransplantation cyclophosphamide. Profiled with immunoSEQ multiplex PCR; TCRdb holds only in-frame clones, not every one. The table has under 8,500 clones, 74% seen once. Per the germline V gene, CDR1 is SGHDT and CDR2 is YYEEEE. V lost 4 bases to trimming and J lost 1 base, with 16 bases between them. This CDR3 has 16 amino acids. Busulfan-fludarabine conditioning, marrow transplant, and cyclophosphamide on days +3 and +4 were administered. The sample here was PBMCs, taken just under 1,500 days after allogeneic stem cell transplant with posttransplant cyclophosphamide. The source is a male patient aged 25-45 years who received an allogeneic stem cell transplant from a related donor, was CMV-positive, and had acute GVHD only. Some of the T cells may derive from the graft donor. The genes are TRBV5-6 and TRBJ2-3; D may be TRBD2 (5 bases). The CDR3 DNA follows: TGTGCCAGCAGCCGGAGGTCGCGCGGCCGCACAGATACGCAGTATTTT. Its translation is CASSRRSRGRTDTQYF.